This T cell receptor beta chain was sequenced for a study of beta chain features in type 1 diabetes. Study-wide background: Across all samples, about 100,000,000 sorted cells were examined. Study-wide findings and caveats: At VDJ recombination sites, type 1 diabetes patients had fewer insertions and more deleted nucleotides. Short templates might get an advantage during PCR, and this would be equal in patients and controls. Type 1 diabetes patients had TCRB CDR3s that were shorter (moderately but significantly so) in all four CD4+ subsets.

Central memory, naive, regulatory and stem cell-like memory CD4+ cells were sorted by CD45RO/CCR7/CD25/CD127/CD95/CD27. There are 14 residues in the CDR3. The V gene's germline CDR1 is SQVTM and CDR2 ANQGSEA. V dropped 7 bases and J dropped 2; count of bases not matched to a gene: 10. The table lists this clone with a few counts. Its antigen is currently unknown. Sequencing targeted expressed TCRB transcripts, as all isolated RNA had been reverse transcribed. Some clones are missing from TCRdb's copy, which holds only in-frame ones; the method was immunoSEQ multiplex PCR. The sample comprises about 170,000 clones, approximately 8.1% of which are singletons, and approximately 0.85% rests with the top ten.

What was sequenced was central memory CD4+ T cells from blood. The chain couples TRBV29-1 to TRBJ2-5, with 7 bases aligning to TRBD1. This TCR derives from a woman between 35 and 50 years old with type 1 diabetes. The CDR3 here is CSAVYEGQQETQYF. The CDR3 DNA reads TGCAGCGCAGTCTATGAGGGACAGCAAGAGACCCAGTACTTC.